This T cell receptor (beta chain) was obtained from a study of blood T cell repertoires in COVID-19. About the study: The samples span acute and convalescent COVID-19 from the United States, Italy and Spain. T cells, B-cell-depleted T cells, or PBMCs provided the cDNA or gDNA that served as material.

Trimming shortened V by 5 bases and J by 6 bases, and 23 bases separated the two germline ends. CDR1 and CDR2 from the germline V gene are MDHEN and SYDVKM. The CDR3 length is 16 residues. In the original processing: Reference gene primer amplification gave nucleated cell count estimates. Here immunoSEQ multiplex PCR was the method, and the copy in TCRdb shows in-frame clones only, minus some. The DNA was the basis for D and trimming; V, J and clone size are from that table. The sample consists of about 210,000 clones, approximately 86% of them appearing once. The TCR sequence derives from a man aged 18-30 years with active or convalescent COVID-19. J is TRBJ2-7 and V is TRBV28; D possibly corresponds to TRBD2 (6 bases). Sequencing used peripheral blood. The CDR3 nucleotides are TGTGCCAGCAGTCCCCCGGGGCGGGGTTTTTCAGGCGAGCAGTACTTC. Residues: CASSPPGRGFSGEQYF. Combining the CDR3 with reference TRBV28 and TRBJ2-7 gives the whole variable domain DVKVTQSSRYLVKRTGEKVFLECVQDMDHENMFWYRQDPGLGLRLIYFSYDVKMKEKGDIPEGYSVSREKKERFSLILESASTNQTSMYLCASSPPGRGFSGEQYFGPGTRLTVT.